The 13 T cell receptor beta chains below all came from one sample that was sequenced in a study of CD8 T cells in ankylosing spondylitis. TCRdb ran MiXCR on the 5' RACE reads and lists one entry per CDR3 protein. Of 240,000 or so distinct CDR3 sequences listed, roughly 10% are singletons. The material sequenced was blood, either unsorted or a sorted T cell fraction (not recorded which). Receptors were obtained from a male donor with ankylosing spondylitis or in good health (not recorded which).

This clonotype was observed at least ten times. The chain carries TRBV7-2 and TRBJ2-3; possible D gene TRBD2, 6 bases. The ends were cut back, 1 base at V and 6 bases at J, with 14 bases in the middle. CDR1 is SGHTA and CDR2 is FQGNSA in the germline V gene. This CDR3 has 15 residues. The CDR3 loop is CASSLVLAGSDTQYF. CDR3 sequence (DNA): TGTGCCAGCAGCTTAGTACTAGCCGGGTCCGATACGCAGTATTTT.

This clonotype was counted only a few times. DNA for the CDR3: TGTGCCAGCAGTTTTCGTTGGTCCTTTGAGGGGGCCAATGGCTACACCTTC. Its protein product is CASSFRWSFEGANGYTF. The gene calls are TRBV12-3 or TRBV12-4 and TRBJ1-2, with 7 nucleotides matching TRBD1. V lost 3 bases and J lost 6; bases outside the gene matches: 16. The CDR3 loop spans 17 amino acids.

The chain employs TRBV6-5 and TRBJ2-4, with no clear D. Deletions cut 4 bases from V and 1 base from J, with 14 bases between. There are 16 residues in the CDR3. Looked up from germline, CDR1 is MNHEY and CDR2 is SVGAGI. The CDR3 nucleotides are TGTGCCAGCAGTTCCGGAAAGGGTGACGCCAAAAACATTCAGTACTTC. Its translation is CASSSGKGDAKNIQYF.

This clonotype has more than one count but fewer than ten. The chain combines TRBV12-3 or TRBV12-4 with TRBJ2-2; D might be TRBD2 (5 bases). Trimming removed 7 bases at V and 1 base at J, with 13 bases between. CDR3 size: 15 residues. The CDR3 sequence is CASMVGVENTGELFF. For the CDR3, the DNA is TGTGCCAGCATGGTGGGAGTTGAGAACACCGGGGAGCTGTTTTTT.

This rearrangement joins TRBV3-1 to TRBJ2-7; the match to TRBD2 covers 7 bases. The germline CDR1 and CDR2 sequences are LGHDT and YNNKEL (reference sequence). Unmatched junction bases numbered 9, after V lost 8 bases and J lost 2 bases. The CDR3 length is 14 residues. CDR3 bases: TGTGCCAGCGCCGCACCTAGCGGTACCTACGAGCAGTACTTC. Translation: CASAAPSGTYEQYF.

This clonotype was detected many times. V is TRBV29-1 and J is TRBJ2-1; 11 bases match TRBD2. The trim removed 6 bases at V and 7 bases at J, leaving 8 bases unmatched. The length of the CDR3 is 14 residues. The germline CDR1 and CDR2 sequences are SQVTM and ANQGSEA. CDR3: CSVVTSGSRNEQFF. In DNA, the CDR3 is TGCAGCGTCGTAACTAGCGGGAGTAGGAATGAGCAGTTCTTC.

A word on this clonotype: One junction end disagrees with the germline gene, perhaps due to a read error. The chain joins TRBV7-2 to TRBJ1-3; D gene uncertain. CDR1 and CDR2 from the germline V gene are SGHTA and FQGNSA. The CDR3 extends over 16 amino acids. This chain's CDR3 is CATSFLQGISGNTIYF. The DNA of the CDR3 is TGTGCCACCAGCTTCCTACAAGGGATCTCTGGAAACACCATATATTTT.

This clonotype came up many times. The V gene is TRBV28, the J gene TRBJ2-5; 11 bases agree with TRBD2. The germline gives CDR1 MDHEN, CDR2 SYDVKM. V was pared by 8 bases and J by 5 bases, with 1 base of the junction left unmatched. This CDR3 is built from 12 residues. CDR3 protein: CASRTSGETQYF. Written as DNA, the CDR3 is TGTGCCAGCCGGACTAGCGGGGAGACCCAGTACTTC.

This clonotype was seen more than once but under ten times. The chain combines TRBV18 with TRBJ1-2; D is unresolved. Germline V gene sequence: CDR1 KGHSH, CDR2 LQKENI. This CDR3 is 13 amino acids long. V gave up 0 bases and J gave up 7 bases, with 9 bases separating them. The CDR3 DNA is TGTGCCAGCTCACCACCAGAAGTCACTGGCTACACCTTC. Encoded protein: CASSPPEVTGYTF.

The V gene is TRBV19, the J gene TRBJ2-1; 9 nucleotides align to TRBD1. With V trimmed by 3 bases and J by 6 bases, 9 bases remained unmatched. The CDR3 is 16 amino acids. From germline, CDR1 is LNHDA and CDR2 SQIVND (reference sequence). The CDR3 coding sequence is TGTGCCAGTAGTATGGGGGACAGGGCCCCACCCAATGAGCAGTTCTTC. Encoded protein: CASSMGDRAPPNEQFF.

The CDR3 region is CASSYSSEGDTDTQYF. As DNA, the CDR3 is TGTGCCAGCAGTTACTCTTCAGAGGGGGACACAGATACGCAGTATTTT. V and J are TRBV6-5 and TRBJ2-3; D is perhaps TRBD1 (6 bases). The CDR3 contains 16 residues. The germline CDR1 and CDR2 sequences are MNHEY and SVGAGI. The germline V and J ends were trimmed by 0 bases and 2 bases, with 12 bases remaining between them.

The genes are TRBV7-2 and TRBJ1-6; D unresolved. The CDR3 has 14 amino acids. Germline CDR1 and CDR2: SGHTA and FQGNSA. Deletions cut 2 bases from V and 6 bases from J, with 8 bases between. CDR3 amino acids: CASSLWEFNSPLHF. The CDR3 DNA sequence: TGTGCCAGCAGCTTATGGGAGTTTAATTCACCCCTCCACTTT.

This clonotype was picked up many times. V and J are TRBV6-5 and TRBJ2-3, with 8 bases fitting TRBD2. After removal of 2 bases from V and 7 bases from J, the junction contained 8 bases not matched to a gene. The CDR3 loop spans 15 amino acids. In germline, CDR1 is MNHEY, CDR2 SVGAGI. The CDR3 DNA follows: TGTGCCAGCAGTTACCAGTTAGCGGGGATAAATACGCAGTATTTT. It yields the protein CASSYQLAGINTQYF.